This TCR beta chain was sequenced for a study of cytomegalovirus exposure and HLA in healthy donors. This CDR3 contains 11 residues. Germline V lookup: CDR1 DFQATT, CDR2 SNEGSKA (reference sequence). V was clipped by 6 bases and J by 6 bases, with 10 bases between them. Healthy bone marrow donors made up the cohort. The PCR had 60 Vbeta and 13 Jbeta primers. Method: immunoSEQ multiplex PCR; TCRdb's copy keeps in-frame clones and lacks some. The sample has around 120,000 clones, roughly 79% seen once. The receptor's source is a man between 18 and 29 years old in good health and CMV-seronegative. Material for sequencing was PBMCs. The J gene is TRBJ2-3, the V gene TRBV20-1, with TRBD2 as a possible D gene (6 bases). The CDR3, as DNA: TGCAGTGCGGGGGGTTCCGATACGCAGTATTTT. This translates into CSAGGSDTQYF.